A single sample gave rise to the 31 T cell receptor beta chains below, sequenced in a study of monozygotic twins with inflammatory bowel disease. TCRdb reprocessed the 5' RACE reads, with one entry per CDR3 protein and no DNA. This repertoire comprises more than 300,000 distinct CDR3 sequences; its ten largest clones make up approximately 5.9%. Sequences were obtained from blood. The receptors stem from a human donor with ulcerative colitis or Crohn's disease, or a healthy co-twin of an affected twin (not recorded which).

V is TRBV19 and J is TRBJ2-2. The length of the CDR3 is 15 residues. Germline loops: CDR1 LNHDA, CDR2 SQIVND (reference sequence). CDR3 sequence: CASSIGAPNTGELFF.

The gene calls are TRBV29-1 and TRBJ1-1; TCRdb indicates TRBD1, and absent DNA this call remains unverified. Looked up from germline, CDR1 is SQVTM and CDR2 is ANQGSEA. The CDR3 loop spans 13 amino acids. The CDR3 sequence is CSGRETGDAEAFF.

The chain has TRBV6-2 or TRBV6-3 and TRBJ1-1; the D call from TCRdb, TRBD1, cannot be confirmed without DNA. Per the germline V gene, CDR1 is MNHEY and CDR2 is SVGEGT. CDR3 length: 13 residues. The CDR3 spells CASSSTQGTEAFF.

The chain has TRBV12-3 or TRBV12-4 and TRBJ1-5; the D call of TRBD1 rests on TCRdb alone, since no DNA is present to check it. CDR3 length equals 15 residues. CDR3 protein: CASSLGTGTPRPQHF.

The rearrangement joins TRBV30 to TRBJ2-1; the TRBD1 assignment by TCRdb is unverifiable without DNA. The CDR3 is 13 residues long. The V gene's germline CDR1 is GTSNPN and CDR2 SVGIG (reference sequence). The CDR3 here is CAWARTTYNEQFF.

The chain has TRBV3-1 and TRBJ1-5. Per germline, CDR1 LGHDT and CDR2 YNNKEL (reference sequence). The CDR3 is 14 residues long. CDR3 region: CASSQDSTNQPQHF.

This chain uses TRBV30 with TRBJ1-4; no DNA is available, so the TRBD1 call from TCRdb remains unchecked. Germline loops: CDR1 GTSNPN, CDR2 SVGIG (reference sequence). This CDR3 is built from 12 residues. Here the CDR3 reads CAWSHGTIKLFF. The whole variable domain, remainder taken from reference TRBV30 and TRBJ1-4, is SQTIHQWPATLVQPVGSPLSLECTVEGTSNPNLYWYRQAAGRGLQLLFYSVGIGQISSEVPQNLSASRPQDRQFILSSKKLLLSDSGFYLCAWSHGTIKLFFGSGTQLSVL.

This chain links TRBV11-2 with TRBJ1-1; TCRdb's assignment of TRBD1 cannot be checked, as there is no DNA. There are 13 residues in the CDR3. Looked up from germline, CDR1 is SGHAT and CDR2 is FQNNGV. CDR3: CASSVAGDTEAFF.

The chain has TRBV29-1 and TRBJ1-1. The germline CDR1 and CDR2 sequences are SQVTM and ANQGSEA. The CDR3 consists of 11 residues. Here the CDR3 reads CSVLGNTEAFF.

This chain connects TRBV20-1 to TRBJ2-7; no DNA is available, so the TRBD1 call from TCRdb remains unchecked. Germline CDR1 reads DFQATT; CDR2 reads SNEGSKA (reference sequence). The CDR3 length is 14 residues. The CDR3 sequence is CSAIGQGVSYEQYF.

The chain is built from TRBV5-5 and TRBJ2-3. The CDR3 contains 15 residues. CDR1 SGHKS and CDR2 YYEKEE come from the germline V gene (reference sequence). CDR3 protein: CASSLFPLSTDTQYF. Full variable domain (outside the CDR3, taken from reference TRBV5-5 and TRBJ2-3): DAGVTQSPTHLIKTRGQQVTLRCSPISGHKSVSWYQQVLGQGPQFIFQYYEKEERGRGNFPDRFSARQFPNYSSELNVNALLLGDSALYLCASSLFPLSTDTQYFGPGTRLTVL.

This chain uses TRBV6-2 or TRBV6-3 with TRBJ1-2. This CDR3 is built from 14 residues. The germline CDR1 and CDR2 sequences are MNHEY and SVGEGT. Here the CDR3 reads CASTDWMSRHGYTF.

The V and J genes are TRBV20-1 and TRBJ1-2. CDR1 is DFQATT, CDR2 SNEGSKA, per germline (reference sequence). The CDR3 extends over 14 amino acids. This CDR3 reads CSARSFEKNYGYTF.

The chain employs TRBV30 and TRBJ1-4; TCRdb picks TRBD1, but there is no DNA to check that call. CDR1 GTSNPN and CDR2 SVGIG come from the germline V gene (reference sequence). The CDR3 loop spans 15 amino acids. Here the CDR3 reads CAWSSGSATNEKLFF.

V and J are TRBV5-1 and TRBJ1-1; TCRdb designates TRBD1, a call that cannot be tested without DNA. The CDR3 is 11 residues long. CDR1 and CDR2 (germline): SGHRS, YFSETQ. The CDR3 loop reads CASRQGAEAFF.

The chain links TRBV20-1 to TRBJ2-5; absent DNA, TCRdb's TRBD1 call cannot be checked. CDR1 and CDR2 from the germline V gene are DFQATT and SNEGSKA (reference sequence). The CDR3 loop spans 13 amino acids. The CDR3 reads CSAQRDNPETQYF.

The rearrangement uses TRBV5-1 and TRBJ2-3. CDR1 is SGHRS, CDR2 YFSETQ, per germline. The CDR3 runs 14 residues. The CDR3 reads CASSSALDADTQYF.

This chain connects TRBV20-1 to TRBJ2-1; there is no DNA to check the TCRdb D call of TRBD1. CDR1 DFQATT and CDR2 SNEGSKA come from the germline V gene (reference sequence). The CDR3 length is 14 residues. This CDR3 reads CSARGRQSYNEQFF.

J is TRBJ2-1 and V is TRBV5-1; without DNA, the TCRdb call of TRBD2 cannot be checked. The V gene's germline CDR1 is SGHRS and CDR2 YFSETQ. This CDR3 spans 13 amino acids. The CDR3: CASSLAGPNEQFF. The variable domain in full, with the rest retrieved from reference TRBV5-1 and TRBJ2-1, is KAGVTQTPRYLIKTRGQQVTLSCSPISGHRSVSWYQQTPGQGLQFLFEYFSETQRNKGNFPGRFSGRQFSNSRSEMNVSTLELGDSALYLCASSLAGPNEQFFGPGTRLTVL.

The chain couples TRBV12-3 or TRBV12-4 to TRBJ2-5; TCRdb names TRBD1, which stays unverified in the absence of DNA. The CDR3 runs to 11 residues. The CDR3 sequence is CASSNRETQYF.

The genes are TRBV7-2 and TRBJ1-1; TCRdb outputs TRBD1, but without DNA this stays unchecked. Germline CDR1 reads SGHTA; CDR2 reads FQGNSA. This CDR3 is built from 16 residues. This chain's CDR3 is CASSKLRGGVNTEAFF.

The chain has TRBV7-3 and TRBJ2-6. The CDR3 extends over 15 amino acids. Germline V gene data show CDR1 as SGHTA and CDR2 as FQGTGA. CDR3 sequence reads: CASSANPAGANVLTF.

CDR3: CASSPGQKETQYF. The genes are TRBV18 and TRBJ2-5; TCRdb picks TRBD1, but there is no DNA to check that call. There are 13 residues in the CDR3. CDR1 is KGHSH and CDR2 is LQKENI in the germline V gene.

The chain joins TRBV20-1 to TRBJ1-5; TCRdb returns TRBD1, unconfirmable since there is no DNA. The CDR3 totals 15 residues. CDR1 is DFQATT, CDR2 SNEGSKA, per germline (reference sequence). This CDR3 reads CSARLGGSSNQPQHF.

The chain uses TRBV19 and TRBJ1-3; the D gene TCRdb calls, TRBD1, cannot be checked with no DNA. This CDR3 spans 17 amino acids. Germline CDR1 and CDR2: LNHDA and SQIVND (reference sequence). The CDR3 protein is CASTTIALSDSGNTIYF.

V is TRBV4-3 and J is TRBJ1-4; the TCRdb call, TRBD1, lacks DNA for checking. The CDR3 is 19 residues long. CDR1 LGHNA and CDR2 YSLEER come from the germline V gene. The CDR3 here is CASSLMRDKGESTNEKLFF.

The V and J genes are TRBV27 and TRBJ1-5; TCRdb's D call of TRBD1 is untestable without DNA. The CDR3 has 15 amino acids. Per the germline V gene, CDR1 is MNHEY and CDR2 is SMNVEV (reference sequence). The CDR3 loop reads CASSLKGVFNQPQHF.

The chain has TRBV5-5 and TRBJ1-1. Germline V gene data show CDR1 as SGHKS and CDR2 as YYEKEE (reference sequence). The CDR3 loop spans 12 amino acids. The CDR3: CASSGPLAQAFF.

The CDR3 loop is CASSSLFGLVGSNQPQHF. V and J are TRBV27 and TRBJ1-5. The germline gives CDR1 MNHEY, CDR2 SMNVEV (reference sequence). This CDR3 contains 18 residues.

The rearrangement joins TRBV20-1 to TRBJ2-7. Germline V gives CDR1 DFQATT, CDR2 SNEGSKA (reference sequence). The CDR3 loop spans 15 amino acids. The CDR3 here is CSARDVGSKVYEQYF.

This rearrangement joins TRBV28 to TRBJ2-5; the D gene TCRdb calls, TRBD1, cannot be checked with no DNA. CDR3 length: 18 residues. CDR1 and CDR2 from the germline V gene are MDHEN and SYDVKM. The CDR3 loop is CASSRDRGGFRGQETQYF.